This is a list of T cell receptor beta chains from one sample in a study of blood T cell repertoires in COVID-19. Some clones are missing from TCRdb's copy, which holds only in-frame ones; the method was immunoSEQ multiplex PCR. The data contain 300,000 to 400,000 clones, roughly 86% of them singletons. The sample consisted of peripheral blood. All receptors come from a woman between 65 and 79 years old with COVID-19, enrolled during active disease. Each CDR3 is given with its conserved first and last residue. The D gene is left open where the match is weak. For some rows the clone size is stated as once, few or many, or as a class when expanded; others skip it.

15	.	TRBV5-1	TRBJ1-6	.	CASSLEVQDNSPLHF	TGCGCCAGCAGCTTGGAGGTACAGGATAATTCACCCCTCCACTTT
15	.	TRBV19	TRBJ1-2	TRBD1	CASSMDRGRSYGYTF	TGTGCCAGTAGTATGGACAGGGGGCGCAGCTATGGCTACACCTTC
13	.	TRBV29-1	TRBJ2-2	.	CSVNQQGTGELFF	TGCAGCGTCAACCAACAGGGTACCGGGGAGCTGTTTTTT
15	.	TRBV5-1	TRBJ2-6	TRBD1	CASSPLGQSANVLTF	TGCGCCAGCAGCCCCTTGGGACAGAGCGCCAACGTCCTGACTTTC
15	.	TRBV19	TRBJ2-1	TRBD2	CASSMVAGGNKEQFF	TGTGCCAGTAGTATGGTGGCGGGGGGGAATAAAGAGCAGTTCTTC
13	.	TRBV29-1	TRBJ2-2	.	CSVEGRWTGELFF	TGCAGCGTTGAAGGGCGGTGGACCGGGGAGCTGTTTTTT
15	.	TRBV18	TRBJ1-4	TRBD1	CASSPRTGDSEKLFF	TGTGCCAGCTCACCGCGGACAGGGGATAGTGAAAAACTGTTTTTT
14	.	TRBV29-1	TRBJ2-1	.	CSVGAGQFPNEQFF	TGCAGCGTTGGTGCGGGACAGTTCCCCAATGAGCAGTTCTTC
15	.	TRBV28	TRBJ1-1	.	CASTQPGGKYTEAFF	TGTGCCAGCACCCAACCGGGGGGGAAGTACACTGAAGCTTTCTTT
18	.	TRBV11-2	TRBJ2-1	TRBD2	CASSLVSRAGGIYNEQFF	TGTGCCAGCAGCTTAGTATCGCGGGCGGGGGGAATCTACAATGAGCAGTTCTTC
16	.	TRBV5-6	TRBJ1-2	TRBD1	CASSLATGTEGYGYTF	TGTGCCAGCAGCTTGGCCACAGGGACAGAGGGCTATGGCTACACCTTC
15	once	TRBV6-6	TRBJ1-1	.	CASSYAGLRDTEAFF	TGTGCCAGCAGTTACGCGGGCCTCCGGGACACTGAAGCTTTCTTT
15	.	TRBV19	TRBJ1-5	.	CASTVEGPGSQPQHF	TGTGCCAGTACCGTGGAGGGACCCGGCAGTCAGCCCCAGCATTTT
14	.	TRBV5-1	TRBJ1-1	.	CASSPTTGFSEAFF	TGCGCCAGCAGCCCAACCACAGGGTTCTCTGAAGCTTTCTTT
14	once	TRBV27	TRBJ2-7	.	CASSRGDGIYEQYF	TGTGCCAGCAGTAGAGGCGACGGAATCTACGAGCAGTACTTC
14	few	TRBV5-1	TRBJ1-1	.	CASSLRGGDTEAFF	TGCGCCAGCAGCTTGAGGGGTGGTGACACTGAAGCTTTCTTT
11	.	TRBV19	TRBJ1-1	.	CASSMRDEAFF	TGTGCCAGTAGTATGAGAGATGAAGCTTTCTTT
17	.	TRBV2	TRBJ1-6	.	CASSEKKSLSGYSPLHF	TGTGCCAGCAGTGAAAAGAAGAGCTTATCAGGGTACTCACCCCTCCACTTT
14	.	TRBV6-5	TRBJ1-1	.	CASRRGGRGTEAFF	TGTGCCAGCAGACGCGGGGGGCGGGGCACTGAAGCTTTCTTT
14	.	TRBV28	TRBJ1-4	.	CASSLSRRFEKLFF	TGTGCCAGCAGTTTAAGTAGGAGGTTTGAAAAACTGTTTTTT
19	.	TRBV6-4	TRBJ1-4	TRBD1	CASSRREGAIWGVRKKLFF	TGTGCCAGCAGCCGGCGGGAGGGGGCGATTTGGGGGGTTAGGAAAAAACTGTTTTTT
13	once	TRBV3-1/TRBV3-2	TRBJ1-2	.	CASSHRDLEGYTF	TGTGCCAGCAGCCACAGGGATTTGGAAGGCTACACCTTC
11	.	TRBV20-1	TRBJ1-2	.	CSAPEGGGYTF	TGCAGTGCTCCCGAAGGGGGTGGCTACACCTTC
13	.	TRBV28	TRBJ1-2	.	CASSSGHLYGYTF	TGTGCCAGCAGTTCTGGCCACCTCTATGGCTACACCTTC
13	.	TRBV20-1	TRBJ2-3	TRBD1	CSASDRATDTQYF	TGCAGTGCTAGTGACAGGGCTACAGATACGCAGTATTTT
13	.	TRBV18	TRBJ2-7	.	CASSPRVGYEQYF	TGTGCCAGCTCACCCAGGGTAGGCTACGAGCAGTACTTC
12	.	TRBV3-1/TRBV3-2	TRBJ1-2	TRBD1	CASSRQGAGYTF	TGTGCCAGCAGCCGACAGGGGGCCGGCTACACCTTC
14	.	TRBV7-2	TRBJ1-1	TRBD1	CASSPTGVNTEAFF	TGTGCCAGCAGCCCAACAGGGGTGAACACTGAAGCTTTCTTT
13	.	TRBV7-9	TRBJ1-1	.	CASSLGSDTEAFF	TGTGCCAGCAGCTTAGGGTCAGACACTGAAGCTTTCTTT
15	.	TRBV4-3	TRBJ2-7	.	CASSQGTGDSYEQYF	TGCGCCAGCAGCCAAGGGACGGGGGACTCCTACGAGCAGTACTTC